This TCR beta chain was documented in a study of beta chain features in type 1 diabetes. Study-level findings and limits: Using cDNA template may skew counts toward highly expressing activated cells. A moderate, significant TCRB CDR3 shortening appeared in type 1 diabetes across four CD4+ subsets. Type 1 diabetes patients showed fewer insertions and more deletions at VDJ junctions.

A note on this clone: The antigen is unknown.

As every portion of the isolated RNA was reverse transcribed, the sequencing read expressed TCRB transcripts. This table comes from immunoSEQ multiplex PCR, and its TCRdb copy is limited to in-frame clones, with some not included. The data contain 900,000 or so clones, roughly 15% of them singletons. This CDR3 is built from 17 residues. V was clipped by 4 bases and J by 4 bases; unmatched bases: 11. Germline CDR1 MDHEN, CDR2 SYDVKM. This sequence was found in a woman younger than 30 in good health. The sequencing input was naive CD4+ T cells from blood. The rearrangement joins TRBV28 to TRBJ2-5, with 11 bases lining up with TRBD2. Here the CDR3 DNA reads TGTGCCAGCAGTTCACCACTAGCGGGAGAGACCTCAGAGACCCAGTACTTC. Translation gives CASSSPLAGETSETQYF.